This TCR beta chain was profiled in a study of blood T cell repertoires in COVID-19. Study as a whole: Acute and convalescent COVID-19 samples came from the United States, Italy and Spain. PBMCs, B-cell-depleted T cells, or T cells provided the cDNA or gDNA that made up the material.

Germline V gene lookup returns CDR1 SGHTA and CDR2 FQGNSA. The CDR3 contains 14 residues. V lost 2 bases and J lost 2, with 9 bases in between. Under the authors' procedure: From reference gene primer amplification, estimates of nucleated cell counts were derived. Data came from immunoSEQ multiplex PCR; TCRdb stores just in-frame clones and leaves some out. V, J and clone size are those of that table, while D and trimming were read from the DNA. Among about 170,000 clones, 70% to 85% were seen once, and the ten largest hold approximately 1.3%. The chain carries TRBV7-2 and TRBJ2-5, with unresolved D. The material sequenced was peripheral blood. The receptor was isolated from a man aged 55 to 70 who had recovered from COVID-19. As DNA, the CDR3 is TGTGCCAGCAGCTTAAGAAGCTATCAAGAGACCCAGTACTTC. The encoded protein is CASSLRSYQETQYF. The variable domain in full, with the rest retrieved from reference TRBV7-2 and TRBJ2-5, is GAGVSQSPSNKVTEKGKDVELRCDPISGHTALYWYRQSLGQGLEFLIYFQGNSAPDKSGLPSDRFSAERTGGSVSTLTIQRTQQEDSAVYLCASSLRSYQETQYFGPGTRLLVL.